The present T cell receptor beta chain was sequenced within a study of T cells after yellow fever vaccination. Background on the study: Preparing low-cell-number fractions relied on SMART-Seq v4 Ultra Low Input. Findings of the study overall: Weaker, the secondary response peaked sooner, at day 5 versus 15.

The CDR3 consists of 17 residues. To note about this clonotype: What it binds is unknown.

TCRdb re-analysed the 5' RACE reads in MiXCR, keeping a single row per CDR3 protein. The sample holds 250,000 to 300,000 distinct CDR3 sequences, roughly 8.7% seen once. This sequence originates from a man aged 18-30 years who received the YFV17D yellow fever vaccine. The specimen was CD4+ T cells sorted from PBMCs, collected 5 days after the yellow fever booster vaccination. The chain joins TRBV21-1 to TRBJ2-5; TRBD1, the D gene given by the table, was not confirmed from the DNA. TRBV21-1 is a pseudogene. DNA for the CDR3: TGTGCCAGCAGCCAGAGTTTCGGGTCCACCGCCGGGGAGACCCAGTACTTC. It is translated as CASSQSFGSTAGETQYF.